Following are 2 T cell receptor beta chains from one sample sequenced in a study of T cells in Graves' hyperthyroidism and ophthalmopathy. Authors of the study amplified TCR beta CDR3 regions from RNA transcripts. An initial round of RT-PCR targeting the TCR CDR3 relied on the HTBI primer set. TCRdb reprocessed the multiplex PCR reads via MiXCR and lists one record per CDR3 protein. The data contain around 350,000 distinct CDR3 sequences, approximately 15% of them singletons. The sample comprised blood. These receptors came from a woman in her 30s with Graves' ophthalmopathy.

In this sample, this clonotype turned up many times. This chain joins TRBV7-9 and TRBJ2-7; no definite D call. This CDR3 comprises 13 residues. Germline CDR1 is SEHNR and CDR2 is FQNEAQ (reference sequence). Trimming shortened V by 3 bases and J by 4 bases, and 10 bases separated the two germline ends. DNA of the CDR3: TGTGCCAGCAGCTTTTTAAGCCCTTACGAGCAGTACTTC. Its translation is CASSFLSPYEQYF.

The rearrangement uses TRBV28 and TRBJ2-7; TRBD1 aligns across 9 bases. This CDR3 is 15 amino acids long. The junction had 7 bases not matched to a gene; V was cut back by 4 bases and J by 3 bases. Germline CDR1 is MDHEN and CDR2 is SYDVKM. In nucleotides, the CDR3 is TGTGCCAGCAGTTCCGTGGGACAGGGACTCTACGAGCAGTACTTC. Its translation is CASSSVGQGLYEQYF.